This T cell receptor (beta chain) derives from a study of CD8+ T cells in alopecia areata. Study overall: Twice a day, 5 to 10 mg of oral tofacitinib was administered to treated patients. A 6-month period off drug followed tofacitinib, which lasted 6 to 18 months. General study findings and limits: Possibly because of HLA-related factors, TCR sharing was less clear across patients than in mice. Tissue-resident alphabeta T cells belonging to normal skin likewise get sequenced within scalp specimens.

About this clone itself: Its specificity is not known.

cDNA serving as the sequencing template came from extracted, reverse transcribed RNA. The method was immunoSEQ multiplex PCR; TCRdb's version includes in-frame clones alone and lacks a portion of them. Found here are 45,000 to 70,000 clones, 96% of them singletons; the top ten hold under 30%. This receptor was taken from a human donor with alopecia areata. The sample was CD8+ T cells sorted from blood, taken at week 0.

CDR3 coding DNA: TGTGCCAGTACTCACAGCTCCCAGAGCACAGATACGCAGTATTTT. The encoded protein is CASTHSSQSTDTQYF. This sequence joins TRBV27 and TRBJ2-3; D not certain. The V gene lost 9 bases and the J gene lost 0 bases, with 16 bases spanning the gap. The CDR3 spans 15 residues. Germline CDR1 is MNHEY and CDR2 is SMNVEV (reference sequence).